These T cell receptor beta chains were read from a single sample in a study of blood T cell repertoires in COVID-19. Produced via immunoSEQ multiplex PCR; TCRdb's table is partial and in-frame only. Altogether more than 65,000 clones are present, roughly 87% being singletons, with the ten largest covering 5.4%. Material for sequencing was peripheral blood. Every receptor here comes from a man between 60 and 75 years old with acute or convalescent COVID-19. The CDR3 runs from the conserved cysteine through the conserved F or W. Each record gives: V gene, D gene, clone size, J gene, CDR3 DNA, CDR3 protein. The D gene is left open where the match is weak. Not every row has a clone size; where given, it reads once, few, many or a size class.

v_gene: TRBV5-1
d_gene: TRBD2
abundance: NA
j_gene: TRBJ2-7
CDR3nt: TGCGCCAGCAGCCCCCTAGCGGGGATTAACGAGCAGTACTTC
CDR3aa: CASSPLAGINEQYF

v_gene: TRBV11-2
d_gene: TRBD1
abundance: NA
j_gene: TRBJ1-2
CDR3nt: TGTGCCAGCAGCGACCGGGACAGAGTTTTAGCTAACTATGGCTACACCTTC
CDR3aa: CASSDRDRVLANYGYTF

v_gene: TRBV7-8
d_gene: NA
abundance: NA
j_gene: TRBJ2-3
CDR3nt: TGTGCCAGCAGCTTAGATCGTGTAGCGGCACAGAATACGCAGTATTTT
CDR3aa: CASSLDRVAAQNTQYF

v_gene: TRBV19
d_gene: NA
abundance: NA
j_gene: TRBJ1-3
CDR3nt: TGTGCCAGTAGGAACTCCCACTCTGGAAACACCATATATTTT
CDR3aa: CASRNSHSGNTIYF

v_gene: TRBV6-2/TRBV6-3
d_gene: NA
abundance: NA
j_gene: TRBJ2-3
CDR3nt: TGTGCCAGCAGTTACACCCCCCTATTCGGCGGCCACACAGATACGCAGTATTTT
CDR3aa: CASSYTPLFGGHTDTQYF

v_gene: TRBV14
d_gene: TRBD1
abundance: few
j_gene: TRBJ1-2
CDR3nt: TGTGCCAGCAGCCCCCGAAGTGCAGGGGGCATCTATGGCTACACCTTC
CDR3aa: CASSPRSAGGIYGYTF

v_gene: TRBV15
d_gene: NA
abundance: NA
j_gene: TRBJ1-1
CDR3nt: TGTGCCACCAGCAGGGGGCCTGAAGCTTTCTTT
CDR3aa: CATSRGPEAFF

v_gene: TRBV7-8
d_gene: TRBD1
abundance: NA
j_gene: TRBJ1-4
CDR3nt: TGTGCCAGCAGCTCACAGGGGGGGAATGAAAAACTGTTTTTT
CDR3aa: CASSSQGGNEKLFF

v_gene: TRBV11-3
d_gene: NA
abundance: NA
j_gene: TRBJ1-1
CDR3nt: TGTGCCAGCAGCTTAGGTGGGCCAAACACTGAAGCTTTCTTT
CDR3aa: CASSLGGPNTEAFF

v_gene: TRBV7-3
d_gene: TRBD1
abundance: NA
j_gene: TRBJ1-3
CDR3nt: TGTGCCAGCAGCGCCTCAGGGGGATCTGGAAACACCATATATTTT
CDR3aa: CASSASGGSGNTIYF

v_gene: TRBV21-1
d_gene: NA
abundance: NA
j_gene: TRBJ1-2
CDR3nt: TGTGCCAGCACCCCGGCAAGGACAAGGTCGGATGGCTACACCTTC
CDR3aa: CASTPARTRSDGYTF

v_gene: TRBV11-2
d_gene: TRBD1
abundance: few
j_gene: TRBJ2-7
CDR3nt: TGTGCCAGCAGCTCGATGACAGGGCGAGAGCAGTACTTC
CDR3aa: CASSSMTGREQYF

v_gene: TRBV29-1
d_gene: NA
abundance: NA
j_gene: TRBJ2-7
CDR3nt: TGCAGCGTTACTTTCCTCACAACGTCGGACTCGTCCTACGAGCAGTACTTC
CDR3aa: CSVTFLTTSDSSYEQYF

v_gene: TRBV30
d_gene: NA
abundance: NA
j_gene: TRBJ1-4
CDR3nt: TGTGCCTGGAGTGCTTGGGAGAGTAATGAAAAACTGTTTTTT
CDR3aa: CAWSAWESNEKLFF

v_gene: TRBV27
d_gene: TRBD2
abundance: NA
j_gene: TRBJ2-5
CDR3nt: TGTGCCAGCACTAAGTGGGGTAGCGGGGGGCAACTACCCGAAGAGACCCAGTACTTC
CDR3aa: CASTKWGSGGQLPEETQYF

v_gene: TRBV7-9
d_gene: NA
abundance: NA
j_gene: TRBJ1-4
CDR3nt: TGTGCCAGCAGCTTAGCTGGGGCCAATGAAAAACTGTTTTTT
CDR3aa: CASSLAGANEKLFF

v_gene: TRBV29-1
d_gene: TRBD1
abundance: NA
j_gene: TRBJ2-5
CDR3nt: TGCAGCGTTCGACAGGGGGGGACCCAGTACTTC
CDR3aa: CSVRQGGTQYF